These T cell receptor beta chains were read from a single sample in a study of ipilimumab plus nivolumab after autologous stem cell transplantation. Using immunoSEQ multiplex PCR, the repertoire was profiled, and TCRdb retains in-frame clones only, with some absent. This sample has some 45,000 clones; approximately 90% occur once, and the top ten carry approximately 0.87%. Source: PBMCs, taken in a trial of ipilimumab plus nivolumab as post-transplant consolidation. Every receptor here comes from a male donor with multiple myeloma. CDR3s include the opening cysteine and the closing phenylalanine or tryptophan. The D gene is left open where the match is weak. The listing skips clone size in some rows; elsewhere it reads once, few, many or a size class.

.,TRBV2,TRBJ2-5,TRBD1,TGTGCCAGCTACCGGGACAGGGGGCAAGAGACCCAGTACTTC,CASYRDRGQETQYF
.,TRBV15,TRBJ2-7,.,TGTGCCACCAGCAGAGATTTTCCGGCGTACGAGCAGTACTTC,CATSRDFPAYEQYF
few,TRBV5-1,TRBJ1-2,TRBD1,TGCGCCAGCAGCTTCGGACAGGGGGCGGACTATGGCTACACCTTC,CASSFGQGADYGYTF
.,TRBV19,TRBJ2-3,.,TGTGCCAGTAGTAAGCCCCAGGGGCTCAGGGGCACAGATACGCAGTATTTT,CASSKPQGLRGTDTQYF
.,TRBV19,TRBJ2-1,TRBD1,TGTGCCCCATGCGACAGGGGGGATTACAATGAGCAGTTCTTC,CAPCDRGDYNEQFF
.,TRBV5-4,TRBJ1-1,.,TGTGCCAGCTGGGGTACCACTGAAGCTTTCTTT,CASWGTTEAFF
.,TRBV27,TRBJ1-2,TRBD1,TGTGCCAGCAGTCCCGGGACAGGGGGCATCGGGTATGGCTACACCTTC,CASSPGTGGIGYGYTF
.,TRBV7-2,TRBJ2-6,TRBD2,TGTGCCAGCAGTTATACTACTAGCGGCAGGATCAACGTCCTGACTTTC,CASSYTTSGRINVLTF
.,TRBV19,TRBJ1-6,.,TGTGCCAGTAGTACCCACCGCTCAGATAATTCACCCCTCCACTTT,CASSTHRSDNSPLHF
.,TRBV5-1,TRBJ2-5,.,TGCGCCAGCAGCTTATCGCAGGCAGGCGGTGGAGAGACCCAGTACTTC,CASSLSQAGGGETQYF
.,TRBV6-4,TRBJ2-3,TRBD1,TGTGCCAGCAGTGACTCGACAGGGGGCACCCTGGGAGATACGCAGTATTTT,CASSDSTGGTLGDTQYF
.,TRBV5-1,TRBJ2-2,TRBD1,TGCGCCAGCAGCTGGGACAGGGGGAGCACCGGGGAGCTGTTTTTT,CASSWDRGSTGELFF
.,TRBV19,TRBJ2-1,.,TGTGCCAGTAGTTCACCCCGACAGTCCTACAATGAGCAGTTCTTC,CASSSPRQSYNEQFF
.,TRBV7-9,TRBJ2-7,TRBD1,TGTGCCAGCAGCTACCCGGGGCAGGGGGCTTCCTACGAGCAGTACTTC,CASSYPGQGASYEQYF
.,TRBV2,TRBJ1-2,.,TGTGCCAGCAGTCTGAGACTCTGGGATGGCTACACCTTC,CASSLRLWDGYTF
.,TRBV19,TRBJ2-2,.,TGTGCCAGTAGTTCCCCAGGGAACACCGGGGAGCTGTTTTTT,CASSSPGNTGELFF
once,TRBV6-5,TRBJ1-2,TRBD1,TGTGCCAGCAGTTACGGACAGGACTATGGCTACACCTTC,CASSYGQDYGYTF